The next 32 T cell receptor beta chains were all read from a single sample in a study of long-term antiretroviral therapy in people with HIV. The assay, immunoSEQ v3.0, was run at survey level. TCRdb keeps only in-frame clones here, not all; method: immunoSEQ multiplex PCR. The sample lists about 24,000 clones; about 76% were seen once. The sample here was unsorted PBMCs, taken at the start of antiretroviral therapy, before treatment. These receptors all stem from a woman aged 18 to 35 with HIV.

The rearrangement joins TRBV7-6 to TRBJ2-7, with TRBD2 matching 7 bases. The CDR3 is 15 residues long. After removal of 7 bases from V and 4 bases from J, the junction contained 13 bases not matched to a gene. CDR1 and CDR2 (germline): SGHVS, FNYEAQ. CDR3 nucleotides: TGTGCCAGCACCCTGGGGGGGGGTGGACCTTACGAGCAGTACTTC. This encodes CASTLGGGGPYEQYF.

This clone was observed once. This sequence joins TRBV2 and TRBJ2-6, with D hard to call. This CDR3 region has 13 residues. The V end lost 7 bases, the J end lost 0 bases, and 4 bases lay between the germline ends. Germline CDR1 reads SNHLY; CDR2 reads FYNNEI. CDR3 protein: CASMSSGANVLTF. The CDR3 DNA reads TGTGCCAGCATGAGCTCTGGGGCCAACGTCCTGACTTTC.

The chain carries TRBV18 and TRBJ2-1; 11 nucleotides match TRBD2. After removal of 2 bases from V and 0 bases from J, the junction contained 9 bases not matched to a gene. CDR3 length equals 19 residues. The germline gives CDR1 KGHSH, CDR2 LQKENI. CDR3 loop: CASSPLPPTSGNSYNEQFF. The CDR3 nucleotides read TGTGCCAGCTCACCATTACCCCCGACTAGCGGGAACTCCTACAATGAGCAGTTCTTC.

The V and J genes are TRBV27 and TRBJ1-2; D gene uncertain. Trimming shortened V by 7 bases and J by 8 bases, and 20 bases separated the two germline ends. The CDR3 is made up of 14 amino acids. Germline V gene lookup returns CDR1 MNHEY and CDR2 SMNVEV (reference sequence). In DNA, the CDR3 is TGTGCCAGCAACCCGACCCCGAAGGGAGGAGGCTACACCTTC. It translates to CASNPTPKGGGYTF.

This clone was observed a few times. This chain connects TRBV2 to TRBJ1-4; D gene ambiguous. Trimming took 8 bases from V and 4 from J, leaving 8 bases between them. The CDR3 runs 12 residues. Germline CDR1 and CDR2: SNHLY and FYNNEI. The CDR3 spells CASLRRNEKLFF. The CDR3 DNA is TGTGCCAGCCTCCGACGTAATGAAAAACTGTTTTTT.

The chain carries TRBV4-3 and TRBJ1-4; 9 nucleotides align to TRBD1. The CDR3 is 14 residues long. Trimming cost V 4 bases and J 13 bases; bases outside gene matches: 10. Germline lookup yields CDR1 LGHNA and CDR2 YSLEER. CDR3 region: CASSPLDRGRGLFF. The CDR3 nucleotides read TGCGCCAGCAGCCCCCTGGACAGGGGAAGAGGACTGTTTTTT.

V and J are TRBV9 and TRBJ2-1; D is ambiguous. In germline, CDR1 is SGDLS, CDR2 YYNGEE. Between the trimmed V and J ends, which lost 0 bases and 2 bases, there was a span of 9 bases. This CDR3 region has 15 residues. Here the CDR3 DNA reads TGTGCCAGCAGCGTAGAGTTCAATACCTACAATGAGCAGTTCTTC. Its protein product is CASSVEFNTYNEQFF.

The V call is TRBV10-3, the J call TRBJ2-2; D remains ambiguous. The V gene's germline CDR1 is ENHRY and CDR2 SYGVKD. Trimming stripped 3 bases from V and 4 bases from J, with 9 bases between. This CDR3 is built from 14 residues. CDR3 protein: CAISEQSPTGELFF. CDR3 sequence (DNA): TGTGCCATCAGTGAACAGAGCCCCACCGGGGAGCTGTTTTTT.

The rearrangement links TRBV11-2 to TRBJ2-6; D is ambiguous. Trimming took 2 bases from V and 0 from J, leaving 14 bases between them. The germline V gene encodes CDR1 SGHAT and CDR2 FQNNGV. The CDR3 sequence is 18 residues long. DNA for the CDR3: TGTGCCAGCAGCTTAATTCCCATCTTCAGCTCTGGGGCCAACGTCCTGACTTTC. It yields the protein CASSLIPIFSSGANVLTF. The full variable domain, completed using reference TRBV11-2 and TRBJ2-6, is EAGVAQSPRYKIIEKRQSVAFWCNPISGHATLYWYQQILGQGPKLLIQFQNNGVVDDSQLPKDRFSAERLKGVDSTLKIQPAKLEDSAVYLCASSLIPIFSSGANVLTFGAGSRLTVL.

The chain recombines TRBV7-6 with TRBJ2-2; no clear D gene. This CDR3 contains 14 residues. Germline V lookup: CDR1 SGHVS, CDR2 FNYEAQ. Trimming removed 5 bases at V and 4 bases at J, with 11 bases between. Written as DNA, the CDR3 is TGTGCCAGCAGCGAGAGACTGTCCACCGGGGAGCTGTTTTTT. Amino acid sequence: CASSERLSTGELFF.

CDR3 DNA sequence: TGCAGCGTTGAAGCTGGACTAGCGGGGGGTTACTCCTACAATGAGCAGTTCTTC. Protein: CSVEAGLAGGYSYNEQFF. The genes are TRBV29-1 and TRBJ2-1; 14 bases map to TRBD2. Germline CDR1 is SQVTM and CDR2 is ANQGSEA. Losses at the gene ends were 1 base for V and 0 bases for J; bases not matched to a gene: 5. The CDR3 spans 18 residues.

J is TRBJ1-2 and V is TRBV6-6; D is unresolved. CDR1 MNHNY and CDR2 SVGAGI come from the germline V gene (reference sequence). CDR3 size: 14 residues. V lost 0 bases, J lost 7 bases, and 12 bases lay in between. DNA of the CDR3: TGTGCCAGCAGTTACTCGGAAGGGAAATCTGGCTACACCTTC. Translated, it gives CASSYSEGKSGYTF.

The CDR3 reads CASSGAVDEQFF. The CDR3 nucleotides read TGTGCCAGCAGTGGGGCCGTGGATGAGCAGTTCTTC. The chain joins TRBV6-6 to TRBJ2-1, with D possibly being TRBD1 (5 bases). The CDR3 runs 12 residues. Germline CDR1 reads MNHNY; CDR2 reads SVGAGI (reference sequence). V lost 5 bases to trimming and J lost 8 bases, with 10 bases between them.

The chain combines TRBV4-3 with TRBJ1-6, with 7 bases fitting TRBD1. Germline trimming cut 1 base from V and 10 bases from J; bases unmatched to any gene: 10. The CDR3 totals 16 residues. Germline values: CDR1 LGHNA, CDR2 YSLEER. For the CDR3, the DNA is TGCGCCAGCAGCCAAGGGCACGGGCAGGGGGGGTCACCCCTCCACTTT. As protein: CASSQGHGQGGSPLHF.

The rearrangement joins TRBV7-7 to TRBJ1-5, with a tentative D call TRBD1 (5 bases). V lost 2 bases to trimming and J lost 1 base, with 9 bases between them. From germline, CDR1 is SSHAT and CDR2 FNYEAQ (reference sequence). The CDR3 spans 15 residues. CDR3 amino acids: CASSLRGDSNQPQHF. The CDR3 nucleotides are TGTGCCAGCAGCTTAAGGGGTGACAGCAATCAGCCCCAGCATTTT.

The gene calls are TRBV15 and TRBJ2-7, with 8 positions matching TRBD2. The CDR3 spans 13 residues. The V gene end was trimmed by 5 bases and the J gene end by 4 bases; junction bases not matched to a gene: 4. Germline V lookup: CDR1 LNHNV, CDR2 YYDKDF (reference sequence). As DNA, the CDR3 is TGTGCCACCAGCGGTGCGGGAGGATACGAGCAGTACTTC. It codes for CATSGAGGYEQYF.

This sequence joins TRBV4-1 and TRBJ2-1; TRBD2 matches 10 bases. Germline loops: CDR1 MGHRA, CDR2 YSYEKL. This CDR3 has 16 residues. The V and J ends lost 0 bases and 8 bases, in that order; junction bases with no gene match: 7. CDR3 loop: CASSQDPSGSGYEQFF. The CDR3 nucleotides are TGCGCCAGCAGCCAAGACCCTAGCGGGAGTGGGTATGAGCAGTTCTTC.

V usage is TRBV19 and J usage is TRBJ1-5; 8 bases match TRBD1. With 10 bases clipped from V and 6 bases from J, the junction kept 5 bases outside the gene matches. CDR3 size: 12 residues. Germline lookup yields CDR1 LNHDA and CDR2 SQIVND (reference sequence). Written as DNA, the CDR3 is TGTGCCACCGGACAGGGAACTCAGCCCCAGCATTTT. This codes for CATGQGTQPQHF.

The chain recombines TRBV18 with TRBJ2-1; 13 bases align to TRBD2. CDR3 size: 15 residues. J was trimmed by 4 bases and V by 6 bases; bases with no gene match: 3. Germline V gene lookup returns CDR1 KGHSH and CDR2 LQKENI. The chain's CDR3 is CASSQTSGGYNEQFF. CDR3 nucleotides: TGTGCCAGCTCCCAGACTAGCGGGGGGTACAATGAGCAGTTCTTC.

Concerning this clone: The junction shows a germline mismatch at one end, possibly a read error. V usage is TRBV7-7 and J usage is TRBJ2-1, with TRBD2 as a possible D gene (6 bases). The CDR3 sequence is 15 residues long. CDR1 is SSHAT, CDR2 FNYEAQ, per germline (reference sequence). The CDR3: CASSLRDSANNEQFF. CDR3 bases: TGTGCTAGCAGCCTCCGGGACTCCGCAAACAATGAGCAGTTCTTC.

This clone was picked up one time. This CDR3 reads CASSGQGDSYEQYF. In DNA, the CDR3 is TGTGCCAGTAGCGGACAGGGTGATTCCTACGAGCAGTACTTC. The J gene is TRBJ2-7, the V gene TRBV19; TRBD1 aligns across 8 bases. The trim removed 6 bases at V and 1 base at J, leaving 5 bases unmatched. CDR1 LNHDA and CDR2 SQIVND come from the germline V gene (reference sequence). The CDR3 totals 14 residues.

CDR3 region: CASSILGRGYTF. CDR3 DNA: TGTGCCAGTAGTATCTTGGGCAGGGGCTACACCTTC. The chain combines TRBV19 with TRBJ1-2; no definite D call. This CDR3 contains 12 residues. CDR1 LNHDA and CDR2 SQIVND come from the germline V gene (reference sequence). V was pared by 3 bases and J by 8 bases, with 10 bases between. Full variable domain (rest looked up from reference TRBV19 and TRBJ1-2): DGGITQSPKYLFRKEGQNVTLSCEQNLNHDAMYWYRQDPGQGLRLIYYSQIVNDFQKGDIAEGYSVSREKKESFPLTVTSAQKNPTAFYLCASSILGRGYTFGSGTRLTVV.

V gene TRBV5-6 combines with J gene TRBJ2-7; D gene unclear. The CDR3 is 16 amino acids. In germline, CDR1 is SGHDT, CDR2 YYEEEE. The V end was cut by 0 bases, the J end by 3 bases, with 16 bases between. The CDR3, as DNA: TGTGCCAGCAGCTTGGCCGACGTATACCAGTACTACGAGCAGTACTTC. It is translated as CASSLADVYQYYEQYF.

The table lists this clone with a few counts. The CDR3: CASRAESNQPQHF. CDR3 DNA: TGTGCCAGCAGAGCGGAGAGCAATCAGCCCCAGCATTTT. The gene calls are TRBV2 and TRBJ1-5; D call uncertain. V was trimmed by 6 bases and J by 1 base, leaving 7 bases between them. The CDR3 length is 13 residues. CDR1 SNHLY and CDR2 FYNNEI come from the germline V gene.

This chain joins TRBV19 and TRBJ2-3, with D uncertain. The CDR3 consists of 15 residues. Trimming left V 7 bases short and J 2 bases short, with 16 bases between. Germline V gene lookup returns CDR1 LNHDA and CDR2 SQIVND (reference sequence). CDR3: CASTERTVPTDTQYF. The CDR3 nucleotides read TGTGCCAGTACCGAAAGGACGGTCCCCACAGATACGCAGTATTTT.

This chain connects TRBV5-1 to TRBJ2-5; no firm D call. Trimming left V 0 bases short and J 2 bases short, with 8 bases between. This CDR3 is built from 14 residues. The germline gives CDR1 SGHRS, CDR2 YFSETQ. The CDR3 region is CASSLGTAQETQYF. In DNA form, the CDR3 reads TGCGCCAGCAGCTTGGGTACGGCTCAAGAGACCCAGTACTTC.

V gene TRBV5-1 combines with J gene TRBJ2-7; a weak D match, TRBD2 (5 bases). The CDR3 is made up of 13 amino acids. The V end was cut by 7 bases, the J end by 0 bases, with 11 bases between. Germline assignment: CDR1 SGHRS and CDR2 YFSETQ. CDR3 DNA sequence: TGCGCCAGCCGGATGGAGGACTCCTACGAGCAGTACTTC. Its protein is CASRMEDSYEQYF.

This clone appeared once. The gene calls are TRBV27 and TRBJ1-1, with 8 bases aligning to TRBD1. J lost 6 bases, V lost 3 bases, and 9 bases had no gene match. CDR1 is MNHEY, CDR2 SMNVEV, per germline (reference sequence). The CDR3 contains 15 residues. DNA of the CDR3: TGTGCCAGCAGTTTCAACAGGGGGATCTTGGCTGAAGCTTTCTTT. Residues: CASSFNRGILAEAFF.

The V call is TRBV30, the J call TRBJ1-2; D gene uncertain. CDR3 size: 18 residues. V lost 0 bases and J lost 1, with 21 bases in between. Per germline, CDR1 GTSNPN and CDR2 SVGIG (reference sequence). The CDR3 DNA follows: TGTGCCTGGAGTGTTGCCCAGCTCCCTACACTAAGTAACTATGGCTACACCTTC. Residues: CAWSVAQLPTLSNYGYTF.

The chain employs TRBV28 and TRBJ1-5, with a possible D match to TRBD1 (5 bases). The CDR3 spans 13 residues. V was trimmed by 2 bases and J by 9 bases, leaving 11 bases between them. The germline gives CDR1 MDHEN, CDR2 SYDVKM. The CDR3 bases are TGTGCCAGCAGTTTACAGGGTTCCGGGCCCCAGCATTTT. As protein: CASSLQGSGPQHF.

The chain links TRBV19 to TRBJ2-3, with 8 bases identical to TRBD2. The CDR3 is made up of 16 amino acids. Germline V gives CDR1 LNHDA, CDR2 SQIVND (reference sequence). J gave up 7 bases and V 3 bases, and 12 bases lay outside the gene matches. CDR3 region: CASSIGRGTVPNTQYF. DNA for the CDR3: TGTGCCAGTAGTATCGGGAGGGGGACCGTCCCAAATACGCAGTATTTT. The full variable domain, its missing parts supplied by reference TRBV19 and TRBJ2-3, is DGGITQSPKYLFRKEGQNVTLSCEQNLNHDAMYWYRQDPGQGLRLIYYSQIVNDFQKGDIAEGYSVSREKKESFPLTVTSAQKNPTAFYLCASSIGRGTVPNTQYFGPGTRLTVL.

This chain links TRBV5-6 with TRBJ1-1; D remains unclear. Between the trimmed V and J ends, which lost 0 bases and 6 bases, there was a span of 12 bases. Germline lookup yields CDR1 SGHDT and CDR2 YYEEEE. The CDR3 loop spans 14 amino acids. CDR3 in amino acids: CASSLVAETPEAFF. As DNA, the CDR3 is TGTGCCAGCAGCTTGGTGGCGGAGACCCCTGAAGCTTTCTTT.